This is a list of T cell receptor beta chains from one sample in a study of blood T cells in healthy people across ages. TCRdb used MiXCR to reprocess the 5' RACE reads, holding one entry per CDR3 protein. The table shows 910,000 or so distinct CDR3 sequences, with roughly 51% occurring only once. Sequencing input: blood. These receptors were collected from a woman aged 60-70 years in good health. CDR3s include the opening cysteine and the closing phenylalanine or tryptophan. Fields, in order: clone size, J gene, D gene, V gene, CDR3 length, CDR3 protein, CDR3 DNA. The D gene is left open where the match is weak. For some rows the clone size is stated as once, few or many, or as a class when expanded; others skip it.

size: .; J: TRBJ1-5; D: .; V: TRBV24-1; length: 13; CDR3: CATRGGAFQPQHF; DNA: TGTGCCACGAGGGGGGGGGCGTTTCAGCCCCAGCATTTT
size: .; J: TRBJ1-6; D: .; V: TRBV6-5; length: 13; CDR3: CASSRESASPLHF; DNA: TGTGCCAGCAGCCGTGAAAGTGCCTCACCCCTCCACTTT
size: many; J: TRBJ2-1; D: .; V: TRBV12-3/TRBV12-4; length: 16; CDR3: CASSPGTQEGLDEQFF; DNA: TGTGCCAGCAGCCCCGGGACCCAAGAAGGGCTGGATGAGCAGTTCTTC
size: .; J: TRBJ2-7; D: .; V: TRBV10-2; length: 12; CDR3: CASRDNGYEQYF; DNA: TGCGCCAGCCGGGACAATGGCTACGAGCAGTACTTC
size: .; J: TRBJ2-3; D: TRBD1; V: TRBV10-1; length: 14; CDR3: CASSGQASTDTQYF; DNA: TGCGCCAGCAGCGGACAGGCTAGCACAGATACGCAGTATTTT
size: .; J: TRBJ2-7; D: TRBD1; V: TRBV29-1; length: 13; CDR3: CSVGTGGSNERYF; DNA: TGCAGCGTTGGGACAGGCGGCTCCAACGAGCGGTACTTC
size: .; J: TRBJ1-1; D: .; V: TRBV28; length: 12; CDR3: CASSSGQWKAFF; DNA: TGTGCCAGCAGTTCAGGACAGTGGAAAGCTTTCTTT
size: .; J: TRBJ2-7; D: .; V: TRBV9; length: 18; CDR3: CASSVHWSRDGILYEQYF; DNA: TGTGCCAGCAGCGTACATTGGAGTAGGGACGGGATACTCTACGAGCAGTACTTC
size: .; J: TRBJ2-1; D: .; V: TRBV4-3; length: 16; CDR3: CASSQYRGNDYNEQFF; DNA: TGCGCCAGCAGCCAATATAGAGGGAACGATTACAATGAGCAGTTCTTC
size: .; J: TRBJ2-3; D: .; V: TRBV7-2; length: 17; CDR3: CASSLRWWPTSTDTQYF; DNA: TGTGCCAGCAGCTTACGGTGGTGGCCCACTAGCACAGATACGCAGTATTTT
size: .; J: TRBJ2-7; D: .; V: TRBV6-2/TRBV6-3; length: 13; CDR3: CASSYQQGYEQYF; DNA: TGTGCCAGCAGTTACCAACAAGGCTACGAGCAGTACTTC
size: .; J: TRBJ2-7; D: .; V: TRBV20-1; length: 12; CDR3: CSATTGSYEQYF; DNA: TGCAGTGCAACCACGGGGTCCTACGAGCAGTACTTC
size: .; J: TRBJ2-6; D: TRBD1; V: TRBV29-1; length: 18; CDR3: CSVLSSGTGGSGANVLTF; DNA: TGCAGCGTTCTATCGTCCGGGACAGGGGGCTCCGGGGCCAACGTCCTGACTTTC
size: few; J: TRBJ2-6; D: .; V: TRBV4-1; length: 16; CDR3: CASSPPPSSGANVLTF; DNA: TGCGCCAGCAGCCCCCCCCCCAGTTCGGGGGCCAACGTCCTGACTTTC
size: few; J: TRBJ2-1; D: TRBD2; V: TRBV20-1; length: 17; CDR3: CSARGSGRAVGYNEQFF; DNA: TGCAGTGCTAGAGGTAGCGGGAGGGCCGTGGGATACAATGAGCAGTTCTTC
size: .; J: TRBJ2-2; D: TRBD2; V: TRBV29-1; length: 16; CDR3: CSVEGLAGGNTGELFF; DNA: TGCAGCGTTGAGGGTCTAGCGGGAGGGAACACCGGGGAGCTGTTTTTT
size: .; J: TRBJ2-5; D: TRBD2; V: TRBV11-2; length: 14; CDR3: CASSQAGEEETQYF; DNA: TGTGCCAGCAGCCAGGCGGGAGAGGAGGAGACCCAGTACTTC
size: many; J: TRBJ2-7; D: .; V: TRBV6-2/TRBV6-3; length: 12; CDR3: CASSRQDYEQYF; DNA: TGTGCCAGCAGCCGACAGGACTACGAGCAGTACTTC
size: .; J: TRBJ1-3; D: .; V: TRBV20-1; length: 16; CDR3: CSARVSRGEAGNTIYF; DNA: TGCAGTGCTAGAGTATCCCGGGGTGAAGCTGGAAACACCATATATTTT
size: .; J: TRBJ2-3; D: .; V: TRBV2; length: 14; CDR3: CASNVASGTDTQYF; DNA: TGTGCCAGCAATGTGGCGAGTGGAACAGATACGCAGTATTTT
size: few; J: TRBJ1-5; D: TRBD1; V: TRBV29-1; length: 13; CDR3: CSVAGGSNQPQHF; DNA: TGCAGCGTTGCAGGGGGTAGCAATCAGCCCCAGCATTTT
size: .; J: TRBJ2-7; D: .; V: TRBV20-1; length: 12; CDR3: CSASIDSYEQYF; DNA: TGCAGTGCTAGTATCGACAGTTACGAGCAGTACTTC
size: .; J: TRBJ2-7; D: TRBD2; V: TRBV9; length: 14; CDR3: CVSSVGLAGYEQYF; DNA: TGTGTCAGCAGCGTGGGACTAGCGGGCTACGAGCAGTACTTC
size: many; J: TRBJ2-1; D: TRBD2; V: TRBV14; length: 14; CDR3: CASSLLPGGREQFF; DNA: TGTGCCAGCAGCCTCCTCCCCGGGGGGAGGGAGCAGTTCTTC
size: .; J: TRBJ2-3; D: .; V: TRBV5-1; length: 14; CDR3: CASSSGPGTDTQYF; DNA: TGTGCCAGCAGTTCGGGACCAGGGACAGATACGCAGTATTTT
size: .; J: TRBJ2-5; D: .; V: TRBV6-1; length: 14; CDR3: CASSGKQGQETQYF; DNA: TGTGCCAGCAGTGGCAAACAGGGCCAAGAGACCCAGTACTTC
size: once; J: TRBJ2-1; D: .; V: TRBV6-5; length: 15; CDR3: CASSPRGEPSNEQFF; DNA: TGTGCCAGCAGCCCGAGGGGGGAACCCAGCAATGAGCAGTTCTTC
size: .; J: TRBJ2-7; D: TRBD2; V: TRBV27; length: 15; CDR3: CASTLFGGTGGEQYF; DNA: TGTGCCAGCACCTTATTCGGGGGAACGGGAGGAGAGCAGTACTTC
size: few; J: TRBJ2-7; D: .; V: TRBV5-1; length: 16; CDR3: CASSLTGQPGLGEQYF; DNA: TGCGCCAGCAGCTTGACGGGACAACCTGGCCTCGGCGAGCAGTACTTC
size: few; J: TRBJ2-3; D: .; V: TRBV4-2; length: 16; CDR3: CASSQGLRASTDTQYF; DNA: TGTGCCAGCAGCCAAGGTCTGCGGGCGAGCACAGATACGCAGTATTTT
size: .; J: TRBJ2-5; D: .; V: TRBV2; length: 14; CDR3: CASGLGLAPETQYF; DNA: TGTGCCAGCGGCTTGGGTCTAGCCCCAGAGACCCAGTACTTC
size: few; J: TRBJ2-6; D: .; V: TRBV28; length: 17; CDR3: CASSSGQVWSGANVLTF; DNA: TGTGCCAGCAGTTCTGGGCAGGTTTGGTCTGGGGCCAACGTCCTGACTTTC
size: few; J: TRBJ2-1; D: TRBD1; V: TRBV7-8; length: 16; CDR3: CASSLAGRGPAEEQFF; DNA: TGTGCCAGCAGCTTAGCGGGCAGGGGGCCCGCAGAGGAGCAGTTCTTC
size: .; J: TRBJ1-5; D: TRBD1; V: TRBV20-1; length: 15; CDR3: CSASDTGTGIQPQHF; DNA: TGCAGTGCTAGTGACACCGGGACAGGGATTCAGCCCCAGCATTTT
size: .; J: TRBJ1-4; D: TRBD1; V: TRBV4-2; length: 14; CDR3: CASSQSGTGQKLFF; DNA: TGTGCCAGCAGCCAGTCCGGGACAGGGCAAAAACTGTTTTTT
size: once; J: TRBJ2-7; D: .; V: TRBV4-3; length: 14; CDR3: CASSQTSKIYEQYF; DNA: TGCGCCAGCAGCCAAACTAGCAAAATCTATGAGCAGTACTTC
size: .; J: TRBJ2-4; D: TRBD2; V: TRBV5-1; length: 14; CDR3: CATTPLAGVQEQYF; DNA: TGCGCCACTACCCCACTAGCGGGAGTTCAAGAGCAGTACTTC
size: once; J: TRBJ2-1; D: TRBD1; V: TRBV3-1; length: 15; CDR3: CASSQGDREHNEQFF; DNA: TGTGCCAGCAGCCAAGGGGACAGGGAGCACAATGAGCAGTTCTTC
size: .; J: TRBJ2-1; D: TRBD2; V: TRBV3-1; length: 15; CDR3: CASSQLAGVSNEQFF; DNA: TGTGCCAGCAGCCAACTAGCGGGAGTTTCAAATGAGCAGTTCTTC
size: .; J: TRBJ1-4; D: .; V: TRBV5-1; length: 15; CDR3: CASSVQGVTNEKLFF; DNA: TGCGCCAGCAGCGTACAGGGAGTAACTAATGAAAAACTGTTTTTT